This T cell receptor beta chain stems from a study of OX40 agonist ivuxolimab in advanced cancers. Looked up from germline, CDR1 is SGHTA and CDR2 is FQGNSA. The CDR3 runs 16 residues. Trimming cost V 1 base and J 4 bases, with 11 bases left between them. Here immunoSEQ multiplex PCR was the method, and the copy in TCRdb shows in-frame clones only, minus some. The sample carries more than 45,000 clones, approximately 78% recorded once. The TCR originated in an adult with an advanced solid tumor such as melanoma, head and neck, liver or kidney cancer. J is TRBJ2-6 and V is TRBV7-2; weak D call: TRBD1 (6 bases). Sequenced here: CD4+ or CD8+ T cells sorted from blood, sampled in a trial of the OX40 agonist ivuxolimab. Written as DNA, the CDR3 is TGTGCCAGCAGCTTAGGGGGGCCGGCGGGGGCCAACGTCCTGACTTTC. This codes for CASSLGGPAGANVLTF.